The TCR beta chain under discussion was sequenced for a study of cytomegalovirus exposure and HLA in healthy donors. Overall study findings and caveats: According to reports, the classifier identified cytomegalovirus status with high specificity and sensitivity.

The count of this clone is one. Its antigen is undetermined. Both 60 Vbeta primers and 13 Jbeta primers went into the PCR. Profiling relied on immunoSEQ multiplex PCR, and the TCRdb table lists in-frame clones only, not all of them. The table has some 140,000 clones, 73% seen once. The germline CDR1 and CDR2 sequences are WNHNN and SYGVQD (reference sequence). V gave up 3 bases and J gave up 6 bases, with 13 bases separating them. CDR3 length: 14 amino acids. The TCR sequence derives from a woman aged 40 to 49 in good health and CMV-seronegative. This chain uses TRBV10-1 with TRBJ2-3; D unresolved. The specimen was PBMCs. This chain's CDR3 is CASSDGSSTDTQYF. CDR3 nucleotide sequence: TGCGCCAGCAGTGATGGTAGTTCGACTGATACGCAGTATTTT.